This T cell receptor beta chain was captured by sequencing in a study of blood T cell repertoires in COVID-19. Study details: COVID-19 samples from acute and convalescent phases originated in the United States, Italy and Spain. T cells, B-cell-depleted T cells, or PBMCs supplied cDNA or gDNA.

Original processing notes: Reference gene primer amplification gave estimated nucleated cell counts. The table came from immunoSEQ multiplex PCR; TCRdb's copy has only in-frame clones and leaves some out. D and trimming come from the DNA, and the V and J calls and clone size come from that table. The data hold approximately 200,000 clones, with 90% to 95% observed a single time. Followed over time, Seattle patients had been enrolled while infection was active. Germline loops: CDR1 MGHDK, CDR2 SYGVNS. The CDR3 covers 14 residues. The junction had 3 bases not matched to a gene; V was cut back by 1 base and J by 3 bases. This clone occurred once.

The rearrangement uses TRBV25-1 and TRBJ2-7, with 7 bases fitting TRBD2. Sample: peripheral blood. The clonotype originates from a young man with COVID-19, enrolled during active disease. CDR3 coding DNA: TGTGCCAGCAGTGAATGGGGGGGGGACTACGAGCAGTACTTC. Residues: CASSEWGGDYEQYF.